This T cell receptor beta chain was sequenced in a study of blood T cell repertoires in COVID-19 (dated by TCRdb to 2018 to 2020). Concerning the study at large: Collaborator samples came from the United States, Italy and Spain and covered acute and convalescent phases of COVID-19. The prospective study material was composed of cDNA or gDNA derived from T cells, B-cell-depleted T cells, or PBMCs. The dataset comprised deeply sampled blood TCRbeta repertoires from subjects exposed to, actively infected with, or recovered from COVID-19. The repertoires were released in a freely available public database meant as a resource for research on the immune response to SARS-CoV-2. The samples were drawn from two sources: the first 160 participants of the ongoing ImmuneRACE study, and 950 to 1,500 subjects contributed by 6 global collaborators. Nearly every sample came with metadata listing a de-identified subject ID, COVID-19 status, age in years and sex. Where available, HLA class I and class II types were obtained from metadata supplied by the sample provider rather than from assay-based typing.

Summary of the overall study and its limitations: How much clinical and demographic metadata was included differed by source and by participant, and the metadata was provided uncurated.

The immunoSEQ Assay, a bias-controlled multiplex PCR, was used to amplify TCRbeta CDR3 regions from genomic DNA. Concerning the study's data processing: The number of nucleated cells in each sample was estimated by amplification of reference gene primers within the assay. Sequence reads were collapsed and filtered to measure the absolute abundance of every unique TCRbeta CDR3 rearrangement. For each sample, productive Simpson clonality was calculated as the square root of Simpson's diversity index over productive rearrangements. Imported from immuneACCESS, the table was reduced by TCRdb to in-frame sequences with V and J called. These copies leave out some clones; in studies compared against another copy, an unresolved V gene accounts for under half, and the cause of the remainder is not known. D and trimming were read from the DNA, whereas the V and J calls and clone size are those reported in that table. This sample gives about 440,000 clones in total; around nine tenths of them show up just once. The ten largest clones capture about 4.5% of the sample.

Collaborating institutions collected whole blood in K2EDTA tubes following their own protocols. Collaborator samples were shipped for TCRbeta analysis as frozen whole blood, isolated PBMCs, or DNA extracted from either sample type. Note on this clone: Its antigen is unknown. No qualities accompany the bases; no much larger clone lies one base away.

The CDR3 goes from the cysteine to the phenylalanine over 14 residues. Only CDR3 DNA remains: 42 bases, in frame from the first base. From the germline V gene (reference sequence), CDR1 is LNHNV and CDR2 is YYDKDF. V is trimmed back by 0 bases and J by 10 bases, and the junction contains 6 bases that no gene match accounts for. The rearrangement combines TRBV15 with TRBJ2-1, with TRBD1 matching 7 junction bases. The origin of this receptor is a woman aged 25 to 39 with acute or convalescent COVID-19. Specimen: peripheral blood. The DNA reads TGTGCCACCAGCAGAGATCGACAGGGACGCGAGCAGTTCTTC. Its product reads: CATSRDRQGREQFF. Supplemented by the reference TRBV15 and TRBJ2-1 proteins around the CDR3, the complete variable domain is DAMVIQNPRYQVTQFGKPVTLSCSQTLNHNVMYWYQQKSSQAPKLLFHYYDKDFNNEADTPDNFQSRRPNTSFCFLDIRSPGLGDTAMYLCATSRDRQGREQFFGPGTRLTVL.